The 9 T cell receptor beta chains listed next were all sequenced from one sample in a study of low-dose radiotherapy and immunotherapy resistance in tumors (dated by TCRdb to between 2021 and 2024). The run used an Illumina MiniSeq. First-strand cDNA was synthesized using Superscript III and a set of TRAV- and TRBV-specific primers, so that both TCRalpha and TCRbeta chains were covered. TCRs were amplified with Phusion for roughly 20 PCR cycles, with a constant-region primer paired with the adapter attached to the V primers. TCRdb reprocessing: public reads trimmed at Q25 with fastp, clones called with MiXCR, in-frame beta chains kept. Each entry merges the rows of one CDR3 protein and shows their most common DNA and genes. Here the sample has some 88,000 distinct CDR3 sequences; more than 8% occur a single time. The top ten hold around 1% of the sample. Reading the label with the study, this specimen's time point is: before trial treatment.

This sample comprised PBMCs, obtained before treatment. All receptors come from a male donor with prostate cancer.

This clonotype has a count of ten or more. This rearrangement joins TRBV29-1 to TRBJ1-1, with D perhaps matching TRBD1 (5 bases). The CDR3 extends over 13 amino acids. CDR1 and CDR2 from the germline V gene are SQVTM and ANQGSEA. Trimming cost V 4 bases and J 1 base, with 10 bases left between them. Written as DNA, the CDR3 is TGCAGCGTTGTGCGAGGGGAGAACACTGAAGCTTTCTTT. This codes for CSVVRGENTEAFF.

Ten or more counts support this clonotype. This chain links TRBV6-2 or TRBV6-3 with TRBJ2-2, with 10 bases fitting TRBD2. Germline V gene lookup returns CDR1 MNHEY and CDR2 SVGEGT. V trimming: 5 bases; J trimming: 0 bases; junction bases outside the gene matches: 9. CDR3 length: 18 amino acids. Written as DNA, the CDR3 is TGTGCCAGCAGTAGAAGAACGACTAGCGGGTCGAACACCGGGGAGCTGTTTTTT. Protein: CASSRRTTSGSNTGELFF.

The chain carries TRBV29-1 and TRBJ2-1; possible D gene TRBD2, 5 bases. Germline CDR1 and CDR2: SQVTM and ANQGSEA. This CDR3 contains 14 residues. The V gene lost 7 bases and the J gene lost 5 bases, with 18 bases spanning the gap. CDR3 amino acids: CSATGVAIDNEQFF. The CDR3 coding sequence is TGCAGCGCCACCGGGGTAGCGATCGACAATGAGCAGTTCTTC.

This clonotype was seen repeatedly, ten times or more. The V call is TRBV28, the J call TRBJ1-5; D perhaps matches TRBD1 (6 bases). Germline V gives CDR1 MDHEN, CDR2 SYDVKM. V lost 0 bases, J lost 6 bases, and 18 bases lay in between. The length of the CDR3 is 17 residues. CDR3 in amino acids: CASSLWAGGAGSQPQHF. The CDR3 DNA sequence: TGTGCCAGCAGTTTATGGGCGGGGGGGGCGGGAAGTCAGCCCCAGCATTTT. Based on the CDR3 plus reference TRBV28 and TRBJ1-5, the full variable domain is DVKVTQSSRYLVKRTGEKVFLECVQDMDHENMFWYRQDPGLGLRLIYFSYDVKMKEKGDIPEGYSVSREKKERFSLILESASTNQTSMYLCASSLWAGGAGSQPQHFGDGTRLSIL.

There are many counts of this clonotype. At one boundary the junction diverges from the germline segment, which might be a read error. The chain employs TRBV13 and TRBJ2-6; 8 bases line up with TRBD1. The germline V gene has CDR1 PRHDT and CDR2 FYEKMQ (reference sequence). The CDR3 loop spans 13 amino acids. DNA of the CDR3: TGTGCCAGCAGCGAGGACAGGGCGAACGTCCTGACTTTC. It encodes CASSEDRANVLTF. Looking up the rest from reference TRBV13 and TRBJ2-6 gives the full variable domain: AAGVIQSPRHLIKEKRETATLKCYPIPRHDTVYWYQQGPGQDPQFLISFYEKMQSDKGSIPDRFSAQQFSDYHSELNMSSLELGDSALYFCASSEDRANVLTFGAGSRLTVL.

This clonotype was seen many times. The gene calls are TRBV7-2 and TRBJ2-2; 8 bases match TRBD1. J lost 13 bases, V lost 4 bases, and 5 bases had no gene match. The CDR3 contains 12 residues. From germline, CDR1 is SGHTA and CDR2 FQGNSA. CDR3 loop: CASSSRTGPLFF. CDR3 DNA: TGTGCCAGCAGCTCTAGGACAGGGCCGCTGTTTTTT.

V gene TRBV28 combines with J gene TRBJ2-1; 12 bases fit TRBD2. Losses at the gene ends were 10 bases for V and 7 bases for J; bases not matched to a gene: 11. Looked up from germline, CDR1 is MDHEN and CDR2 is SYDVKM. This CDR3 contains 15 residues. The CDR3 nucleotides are TGTGCCACCCACCTAGCGGGAGGGCCTCGTAATGAGCAGTTCTTC. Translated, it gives CATHLAGGPRNEQFF.

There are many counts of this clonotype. In DNA, the CDR3 is TGTGCCAGCAGTTCACACAGGGCGCAAGAGACCCAGTACTTC. Translated, it gives CASSSHRAQETQYF. The chain joins TRBV6-6 to TRBJ2-5, with a weak D call TRBD1 (6 bases). This CDR3 has 14 amino acids. The germline V gene has CDR1 MNHNY and CDR2 SVGAGI (reference sequence). The V end was cut by 4 bases, the J end by 2 bases, with 11 bases between.

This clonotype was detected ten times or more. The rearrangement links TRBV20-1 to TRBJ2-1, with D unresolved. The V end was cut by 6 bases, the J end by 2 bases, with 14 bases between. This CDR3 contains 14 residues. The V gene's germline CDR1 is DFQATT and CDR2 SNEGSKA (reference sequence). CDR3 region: CSADLARTYNEQFF. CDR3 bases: TGCAGTGCAGACCTGGCGCGAACCTACAATGAGCAGTTCTTC.